Shown below are 23 T cell receptor beta chains from a single sample sequenced in a study of T cells in Graves' hyperthyroidism and ophthalmopathy. The investigators amplified TCR beta CDR3 regions from RNA transcripts. Primed by the HTBI set, a first-round RT-PCR was run on the TCR CDR3. One entry per CDR3 protein, called by TCRdb with MiXCR from the multiplex PCR reads. The sample includes 500,000 to 800,000 distinct CDR3 sequences, just under 45% of them seen just once. Sample: peripheral blood or thyroid tissue (not recorded which). Source of these receptors: an adult man with Graves' disease, either hyperthyroidism or ophthalmopathy (not recorded which).

This clonotype turned up a few times. The chain combines TRBV6-5 with TRBJ1-3, with 11 nucleotides matching TRBD1. V lost 5 bases, J lost 6 bases, and 3 bases stayed unmatched. Germline CDR1 reads MNHEY; CDR2 reads SVGAGI. The CDR3 length is 14 residues. As DNA, the CDR3 is TGTGCCAGCAGTGGAGGACAGGGGGCAAACACCATATATTTT. It translates to CASSGGQGANTIYF.

The chain couples TRBV20-1 to TRBJ2-5, with 14 bases fitting TRBD2. The junction had 10 bases not matched to a gene; V was cut back by 5 bases and J by 8 bases. This CDR3 contains 15 residues. The germline gives CDR1 DFQATT, CDR2 SNEGSKA (reference sequence). Here the CDR3 DNA reads TGCAGTGCTCCGACTAGCGGGGGGGACCAAGGTACCCAGTACTTC. Its translation: CSAPTSGGDQGTQYF.

Turning to this clonotype: Since a much larger clone is just one base distant, this may be a read error. CDR3: CAISDRGVTVYELYF. For the CDR3, the DNA is TGTGCCATCAGTGATAGGGGAGTCACCGTCTACGAGCTGTACTTC. This chain links TRBV10-3 with TRBJ2-7, with D tentatively TRBD1 or TRBD2 (5 bases each). Looked up from germline, CDR1 is ENHRY and CDR2 is SYGVKD. This CDR3 comprises 15 residues.

The CDR3 is CASSLEAVSSGANVLTF. In DNA form, the CDR3 reads TGTGCCAGCAGCTTAGAAGCGGTGAGCTCTGGGGCCAACGTCCTGACTTTC. The chain uses TRBV7-6 and TRBJ2-6; perhaps TRBD2 as D (5 bases). Germline V gene data show CDR1 as SGHVS and CDR2 as FNYEAQ. V was cut by 1 base and J by 0 bases, with 10 bases left in between. This CDR3 region has 17 residues.

This clonotype was detected ten times or more. The V call is TRBV15, the J call TRBJ1-4; 9 bases fit TRBD1. CDR1 and CDR2 from the germline V gene are LNHNV and YYDKDF (reference sequence). V was clipped by 1 base and J by 8 bases; unmatched bases: 5. This CDR3 contains 15 residues. CDR3 DNA: TGTGCCACCAGCAGAGGGACAGGGGTTAGCGAAAAACTGTTTTTT. Amino acid sequence: CATSRGTGVSEKLFF. Based on the CDR3 plus reference TRBV15 and TRBJ1-4, the full variable domain is DAMVIQNPRYQVTQFGKPVTLSCSQTLNHNVMYWYQQKSSQAPKLLFHYYDKDFNNEADTPDNFQSRRPNTSFCFLDIRSPGLGDTAMYLCATSRGTGVSEKLFFGSGTQLSVL.

This sequence joins TRBV9 and TRBJ1-1, with D maybe TRBD1 (6 bases). V was pared by 4 bases and J by 0 bases, with 13 bases between. The CDR3 is 15 amino acids. The germline V gene encodes CDR1 SGDLS and CDR2 YYNGEE. DNA for the CDR3: TGTGCCAGCAGCAAGGGGGGGCTAATGAACACTGAAGCTTTCTTT. Its translation is CASSKGGLMNTEAFF. The full variable domain, its missing parts supplied by reference TRBV9 and TRBJ1-1, is DSGVTQTPKHLITATGQRVTLRCSPRSGDLSVYWYQQSLDQGLQFLIQYYNGEERAKGNILERFSAQQFPDLHSELNLSSLELGDSALYFCASSKGGLMNTEAFFGQGTRLTVV.

This clonotype was seen many times. The rearrangement joins TRBV29-1 to TRBJ2-7, with D maybe TRBD1 (5 bases). The CDR3 is 13 amino acids. V gave up 7 bases and J gave up 5 bases, with 18 bases separating them. Per germline, CDR1 SQVTM and CDR2 ANQGSEA. CDR3: CSADGQGLDEQYF. The DNA of the CDR3 is TGCAGCGCCGATGGGCAGGGTTTGGACGAGCAGTACTTC.

The rearrangement links TRBV6-5 to TRBJ2-7; D is perhaps TRBD2 (7 bases). The CDR3 extends over 12 amino acids. Per the germline V gene, CDR1 is MNHEY and CDR2 is SVGAGI. V shed 4 bases and J shed 13 bases, with 17 bases lying between them. This chain's CDR3 is CASSLSRGGAYF. The CDR3 nucleotides are TGTGCCAGCAGTTTGTCCCGCGGGGGCGCATACTTC.

This clonotype was detected only a few times. The chain joins TRBV6-1 to TRBJ1-1; 7 nucleotides align to TRBD1. The CDR3 contains 14 residues. The V segment lost 3 bases and the J segment 5 bases; nucleotides outside the gene matches: 6. Germline CDR1 is MNHNS and CDR2 is SASEGT. DNA for the CDR3: TGTGCCAGCAGTGAGCTGACAGGGCGGACTGAAGCTTTCTTT. This encodes CASSELTGRTEAFF.

This clonotype came up a few times. The J gene is TRBJ1-4, the V gene TRBV7-9; no reliable D call. V was cut by 5 bases and J by 0 bases, with 10 bases left in between. In germline, CDR1 is SEHNR, CDR2 FQNEAQ (reference sequence). This CDR3 contains 15 residues. In DNA form, the CDR3 reads TGTGCCAGCAGCCCCTTGGTCGCAACTAATGAAAAACTGTTTTTT. It encodes CASSPLVATNEKLFF. The full variable domain, rest sourced from reference TRBV7-9 and TRBJ1-4, is DTGVSQNPRHKITKRGQNVTFRCDPISEHNRLYWYRQTLGQGPEFLTYFQNEAQLEKSRLLSDRFSAERPKGSFSTLEIQRTEQGDSAMYLCASSPLVATNEKLFFGSGTQLSVL.

The gene calls are TRBV6-1 and TRBJ2-5; D gene unclear. Germline assignment: CDR1 MNHNS and CDR2 SASEGT. V dropped 5 bases and J dropped 5 bases, with 15 bases sitting between them. This CDR3 region has 14 residues. CDR3 nucleotide sequence: TGTGCCAGCAGTTCCTCCCAGACCTCGGAGACCCAGTACTTC. It yields the protein CASSSSQTSETQYF.

This clonotype has a count of ten or more. The chain uses TRBV29-1 and TRBJ1-6; D is unresolved. This CDR3 is 13 amino acids long. V was pared by 4 bases and J by 7 bases, with 11 bases between. Germline V lookup: CDR1 SQVTM, CDR2 ANQGSEA. The CDR3 spells CSVAWTGNSPLHF. The CDR3 coding sequence is TGCAGCGTTGCGTGGACGGGGAATTCACCCCTCCACTTT. Together with reference TRBV29-1 and TRBJ1-6, the CDR3 gives the full variable domain: SAVISQKPSRDICQRGTSLTIQCQVDSQVTMMFWYRQQPGQSLTLIATANQGSEATYESGFVIDKFPISRPNLTFSTLTVSNMSPEDSSIYLCSVAWTGNSPLHFGNGTRLTVT.

CDR3 amino acids: CSVVSSGDQPQHF. As DNA, the CDR3 is TGCAGCGTTGTTTCTTCGGGGGATCAGCCCCAGCATTTT. This chain joins TRBV29-1 and TRBJ1-5; tentatively, D is TRBD1 (5 bases). The CDR3 is 13 amino acids. V lost 4 bases and J 5 bases, leaving 12 bases between the germline ends. Germline CDR1 and CDR2: SQVTM and ANQGSEA.

This clonotype was picked up a small number of times. The rearrangement uses TRBV20-1 and TRBJ2-7, with TRBD2 as a possible D gene (5 bases). Germline loops: CDR1 DFQATT, CDR2 SNEGSKA (reference sequence). This CDR3 spans 12 amino acids. V was shortened by 7 bases and J by 4 bases, with 14 bases between the two germline ends. The CDR3 reads CSGADGDYEQYF. CDR3 in DNA: TGCAGTGGGGCGGACGGGGATTACGAGCAGTACTTC.

Ten or more counts support this clonotype. The CDR3 DNA reads as TGTGCCAGCAGTCCCGAACGAGGACGGGCCACTGAAGCTTTCTTT. This sequence encodes CASSPERGRATEAFF. The V gene is TRBV12-3 or TRBV12-4, the J gene TRBJ1-1; no definite D call. Between the trimmed V and J ends, which lost 5 bases and 4 bases, there was a span of 17 bases. CDR3 size: 15 residues.

The rearrangement links TRBV7-8 to TRBJ1-4; possibly TRBD1 for D (6 bases). V lost 5 bases, J lost 4 bases, and 14 bases lay in between. From germline, CDR1 is SGHVS and CDR2 FQNEAQ. CDR3 length: 15 residues. The CDR3 sequence is CASSAVRGINEKLFF. The DNA of the CDR3 is TGTGCCAGCAGCGCTGTCAGGGGAATTAATGAAAAACTGTTTTTT.

The genes are TRBV2 and TRBJ1-4; no firm D call. Germline V gene sequence: CDR1 SNHLY, CDR2 FYNNEI. This CDR3 comprises 13 residues. Trimming removed 5 bases from V and 4 bases from J, with 8 bases in between. CDR3 DNA: TGTGCCAGCAGTAAAGAGAGTAATGAAAAACTGTTTTTT. Protein: CASSKESNEKLFF.

In nucleotides, the CDR3 is TGCAGTGCTCGCCCCCGGACAGGGTCGGCCTACGAGCAGTACTTC. Amino acid sequence: CSARPRTGSAYEQYF. The chain employs TRBV20-1 and TRBJ2-7, with 8 bases identical to TRBD1. This CDR3 spans 15 amino acids. The J segment lost 2 bases and the V segment lost 5 bases, leaving 11 bases of the junction unmatched. CDR1 is DFQATT, CDR2 SNEGSKA, per germline (reference sequence).

Worth noting for this clonotype: The junction does not match germline at one end; this may be a read error. The rearrangement uses TRBV7-2 and TRBJ2-7, with D possibly matching TRBD2 (5 bases). Germline V gives CDR1 SGHTA, CDR2 FQGNSA. CDR3 length: 15 residues. The CDR3 nucleotides read TGTGCCGGCAGCGTAAGCTCGGAGAGGGCGGGCGAGCAGTACTTC. Translating it yields CAGSVSSERAGEQYF.

This clonotype came up a few times. V is TRBV12-3 or TRBV12-4 and J is TRBJ1-1, with D perhaps TRBD1 (5 bases). This CDR3 region has 13 residues. Trimming pared 5 bases from V and 7 bases from J, leaving 14 bases between. The CDR3: CASSPYRTSEAFF. The CDR3 coding sequence is TGTGCCAGCAGTCCCTACAGGACTAGTGAAGCTTTCTTT.

The sample holds many counts of this clonotype. The rearrangement links TRBV7-9 to TRBJ1-2; D is possibly TRBD1 (6 bases). Per the germline V gene, CDR1 is SEHNR and CDR2 is FQNEAQ (reference sequence). This CDR3 spans 13 amino acids. V lost 10 bases and J lost 5, with 17 bases in between. CDR3 amino acids: CATPRGAGYGYTF. Written as DNA, the CDR3 is TGTGCCACCCCCCGGGGGGCTGGGTATGGCTACACCTTC.

This clonotype was seen ten or more times. The chain has TRBV9 and TRBJ1-2; D ambiguous. Germline-derived CDR1 and CDR2 are SGDLS and YYNGEE. Trimming pared 0 bases from V and 5 bases from J, leaving 5 bases between. The CDR3 has 12 amino acids. CDR3: CASSVGVYGYTF. The CDR3 DNA reads as TGTGCCAGCAGCGTAGGTGTGTATGGCTACACCTTC.

This clonotype was found many times. The chain uses TRBV7-9 and TRBJ1-1; D might be TRBD1 (5 bases). Trimming left V 5 bases short and J 8 bases short, with 12 bases between. Per germline, CDR1 SEHNR and CDR2 FQNEAQ (reference sequence). The CDR3 length is 12 residues. CDR3 in amino acids: CASSIRDGEAFF. The CDR3 coding sequence is TGTGCCAGCAGCATCCGGGACGGCGAAGCTTTCTTT.